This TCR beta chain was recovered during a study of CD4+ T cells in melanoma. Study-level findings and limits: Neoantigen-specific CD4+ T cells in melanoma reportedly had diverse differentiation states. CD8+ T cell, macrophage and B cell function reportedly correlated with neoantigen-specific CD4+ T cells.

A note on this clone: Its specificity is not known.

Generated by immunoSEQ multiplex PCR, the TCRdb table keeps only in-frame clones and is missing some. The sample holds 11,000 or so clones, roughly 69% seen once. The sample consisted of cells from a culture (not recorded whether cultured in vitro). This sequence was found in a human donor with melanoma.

The CDR3 DNA is TGTGCCAGCTCACCAAGGAGGGAGAAAGGACTAAATCAGCCCCAGCATTTT. Protein: CASSPRREKGLNQPQHF. V gene TRBV18 combines with J gene TRBJ1-5; no firm D call. V was pared by 2 bases and J by 4 bases, with 18 bases between. Per germline, CDR1 KGHSH and CDR2 LQKENI. This CDR3 contains 17 residues. The full variable domain, in which reference TRBV18 and TRBJ1-5 provide the parts outside the CDR3, is NAGVMQNPRHLVRRRGQEARLRCSPMKGHSHVYWYRQLPEEGLKFMVYLQKENIIDESGMPKERFSAEFPKEGPSILRIQQVVRGDSAAYFCASSPRREKGLNQPQHFGDGTRLSIL.